The T cell receptor (beta chain) described here comes from a study of cytomegalovirus exposure and HLA in healthy donors. PCR primers comprised 60 Vbeta and 13 Jbeta primers. Only in-frame clones appear in the TCRdb table, and some are missing; sequencing was by immunoSEQ multiplex PCR. The sample lists around 98,000 clones, 75% to 80% occurring once. Germline trimming cut 4 bases from V and 4 bases from J; bases unmatched to any gene: 9. Germline CDR1 KGHSH, CDR2 LQKENI. The CDR3 is made up of 15 amino acids. This rearrangement joins TRBV18 to TRBJ1-2, with TRBD1 identical over 7 bases. Sequencing was performed on PBMCs. This receptor was identified in a woman aged 40 to 50 in good health and CMV-seronegative. CDR3: CASSHPGTDGYGYTF. The CDR3 DNA reads as TGTGCCAGCTCACACCCCGGGACAGACGGCTATGGCTACACCTTC.